Listed below are T cell receptor beta chains from one sample, sequenced in a study of cytomegalovirus exposure and HLA in healthy donors. The table came from immunoSEQ multiplex PCR; TCRdb's copy has only in-frame clones and leaves some out. Among 75,000 to 90,000 clones listed, around 77% were seen once. Sequenced input: PBMCs. The origin of the receptors is a woman aged 40 to 50 in good health and CMV-seropositive. CDR3s include the opening cysteine and the closing phenylalanine or tryptophan. Fields, in order: V gene, J gene, clone size, D gene, CDR3 protein, CDR3 DNA. A D gene is named only where the DNA matches it firmly. Part of the rows lack a size; the others show once, few, many or a class for expanded clones.

V: TRBV15; J: TRBJ1-6; size: .; D: .; CDR3: CATWTAGSPLHF; DNA: TGTGCCACGTGGACAGCTGGCTCACCCCTCCACTTT
V: TRBV5-4; J: TRBJ1-2; size: .; D: .; CDR3: CASRLGGDYGYTF; DNA: TGTGCCAGCAGGCTCGGCGGGGACTATGGCTACACCTTC
V: TRBV6-5; J: TRBJ1-6; size: .; D: .; CDR3: CASSYYARGTNSPLHF; DNA: TGTGCCAGCAGTTACTATGCCCGGGGTACTAATTCACCCCTCCACTTT
V: TRBV9; J: TRBJ1-2; size: .; D: .; CDR3: CASSVGMERGGYTF; DNA: TGTGCCAGCAGCGTAGGTATGGAGCGAGGTGGCTACACCTTC
V: TRBV5-6; J: TRBJ2-7; size: .; D: TRBD2; CDR3: CASRRRTSGGSYEQYF; DNA: TGTGCCAGCAGACGGAGGACTAGCGGGGGCTCCTACGAGCAGTACTTC
V: TRBV19; J: TRBJ1-5; size: .; D: .; CDR3: CASSIDRGGNQPQHF; DNA: TGTGCCAGTAGTATAGATAGGGGTGGCAATCAGCCCCAGCATTTT
V: TRBV28; J: TRBJ2-7; size: .; D: TRBD1; CDR3: CASRETGRVHEQYF; DNA: TGTGCCAGCCGAGAGACAGGGCGAGTCCACGAGCAGTACTTC
V: TRBV29-1; J: TRBJ2-7; size: .; D: .; CDR3: CSVEVVQNEQYF; DNA: TGCAGCGTTGAAGTCGTACAGAACGAGCAGTACTTC
V: TRBV11-2; J: TRBJ2-5; size: once; D: TRBD1; CDR3: CASSLGWAGGKTQYF; DNA: TGTGCCAGCAGCTTAGGCTGGGCAGGGGGAAAGACCCAGTACTTC
V: TRBV19; J: TRBJ1-5; size: few; D: .; CDR3: CASSIIRVQPQHF; DNA: TGTGCCAGTAGCATAATCCGGGTCCAGCCCCAGCATTTT
V: TRBV9; J: TRBJ1-5; size: .; D: .; CDR3: CASSNHEAGNQPQHF; DNA: TGTGCCAGCAGCAATCACGAGGCAGGGAATCAGCCCCAGCATTTT
V: TRBV5-4; J: TRBJ1-5; size: .; D: TRBD1; CDR3: CASSLQGNQPQHF; DNA: TGTGCCAGCAGCTTACAGGGGAATCAGCCCCAGCATTTT
V: TRBV20-1; J: TRBJ2-5; size: .; D: .; CDR3: CSATTGETQYF; DNA: TGCAGTGCTACGACGGGGGAGACCCAGTACTTC
V: TRBV2; J: TRBJ2-3; size: .; D: .; CDR3: CASRRDVSTDTQYF; DNA: TGTGCCAGCAGGCGGGACGTGAGCACAGATACGCAGTATTTT
V: TRBV30; J: TRBJ1-1; size: .; D: TRBD1; CDR3: CAWSVPKQGVGAFF; DNA: TGTGCCTGGAGTGTACCGAAACAGGGGGTGGGAGCTTTCTTT
V: TRBV7-2; J: TRBJ2-5; size: .; D: TRBD2; CDR3: CASSHGTSGPVAGQETQYF; DNA: TGTGCCAGCAGCCACGGGACTAGCGGGCCTGTGGCGGGCCAAGAGACCCAGTACTTC
V: TRBV5-1; J: TRBJ1-4; size: .; D: .; CDR3: CASSLWGATNEKLFF; DNA: TGCGCCAGCAGCTTGTGGGGAGCAACTAATGAAAAACTGTTTTTT
V: TRBV30; J: TRBJ1-1; size: .; D: TRBD1; CDR3: CASTFVAPGQGGKAFF; DNA: TGTGCCTCGACCTTCGTAGCTCCCGGACAGGGAGGGAAGGCTTTCTTT
V: TRBV6-5; J: TRBJ2-3; size: .; D: .; CDR3: CASSYVRSGDTQYF; DNA: TGTGCCAGCAGTTACGTCAGGTCCGGCGATACGCAGTATTTT
V: TRBV25-1; J: TRBJ2-5; size: once; D: .; CDR3: CASSELEGQGRGLETQYF; DNA: TGTGCCAGCAGTGAATTGGAAGGGCAGGGAAGGGGCCTTGAGACCCAGTACTTC
V: TRBV5-6; J: TRBJ1-2; size: .; D: .; CDR3: CASSGGYGYTF; DNA: TGTGCCAGCTCGGGGGGTTATGGCTACACCTTC
V: TRBV10-3; J: TRBJ2-3; size: .; D: TRBD2; CDR3: CAISGSSGPSTDTQYF; DNA: TGTGCCATCAGTGGCTCTAGCGGCCCTAGCACAGATACGCAGTATTTT
V: TRBV30; J: TRBJ2-7; size: few; D: TRBD1; CDR3: CAWSDPGQGRSYEQYF; DNA: TGTGCCTGGAGTGACCCGGGACAGGGTCGATCGTACGAGCAGTACTTC
V: TRBV27; J: TRBJ1-2; size: .; D: .; CDR3: CASSFSGWGVTF; DNA: TGTGCCAGCAGTTTTAGCGGGTGGGGCGTCACCTTC
V: TRBV5-1; J: TRBJ2-3; size: .; D: TRBD1; CDR3: CASSLGGQGTDTQYF; DNA: TGCGCCAGCAGCTTGGGTGGACAGGGGACAGATACGCAGTATTTT
V: TRBV5-1; J: TRBJ1-1; size: .; D: .; CDR3: CASSPRGGPRVTEAFF; DNA: TGCGCCAGCAGCCCCCGGGGGGGGCCTCGGGTCACTGAAGCTTTCTTT
V: TRBV30; J: TRBJ2-3; size: .; D: TRBD1; CDR3: CAWGQTGVSTDTQYF; DNA: TGTGCCTGGGGACAGACAGGGGTGAGCACAGATACGCAGTATTTT
V: TRBV7-2; J: TRBJ2-1; size: .; D: TRBD2; CDR3: CASSSQRGRDEQFF; DNA: TGTGCCAGCAGCTCACAGCGGGGTAGGGATGAGCAGTTCTTC
V: TRBV28; J: TRBJ1-2; size: .; D: TRBD1; CDR3: CASSSRSLGTGGGYGYTF; DNA: TGTGCCAGCAGTTCCCGGTCGTTGGGGACAGGGGGCGGGTATGGCTACACCTTC
V: TRBV28; J: TRBJ2-1; size: .; D: .; CDR3: CASSSPLGGAYNEQFF; DNA: TGTGCCAGCAGTTCGCCCCTAGGGGGGGCCTACAATGAGCAGTTCTTC
V: TRBV4-1; J: TRBJ2-2; size: .; D: TRBD2; CDR3: CASSSTSGGFNTGELFF; DNA: TGCGCCAGCAGTTCAACTAGCGGGGGGTTCAACACCGGGGAGCTGTTTTTT
V: TRBV7-8; J: TRBJ1-5; size: .; D: .; CDR3: CASSPVSDQPQHF; DNA: TGTGCCAGCAGCCCCGTGAGTGATCAGCCCCAGCATTTT
V: TRBV6-5; J: TRBJ1-2; size: .; D: TRBD1; CDR3: CASSYRDRAYGYTF; DNA: TGTGCCAGCAGTTACCGAGACAGGGCCTATGGCTACACCTTC
V: TRBV5-4; J: TRBJ1-6; size: .; D: .; CDR3: CASSLDPGVALHF; DNA: TGTGCCAGCAGCTTGGATCCGGGGGTAGCCCTCCACTTT
V: TRBV5-1; J: TRBJ2-7; size: .; D: TRBD1; CDR3: CASSRTPGTGSYEQYF; DNA: TGCGCCAGCAGCAGGACCCCCGGGACAGGGAGCTACGAGCAGTACTTC
V: TRBV7-6; J: TRBJ2-2; size: .; D: .; CDR3: CASSPVQGIRDTGELFF; DNA: TGTGCCAGCAGCCCCGTACAAGGCATCCGGGACACCGGGGAGCTGTTTTTT
V: TRBV6-5; J: TRBJ2-3; size: .; D: .; CDR3: CASSYSRGTDTQYF; DNA: TGTGCCAGCAGTTACTCGCGGGGCACAGATACGCAGTATTTT
V: TRBV4-1; J: TRBJ1-3; size: .; D: .; CDR3: CASSQAGWWIRDGNTIYF; DNA: TGCGCCAGCAGCCAAGCGGGGTGGTGGATACGAGATGGGAACACCATATATTTT
V: TRBV6-1; J: TRBJ2-1; size: .; D: .; CDR3: CASSPPRGFDNEQFF; DNA: TGTGCCAGCAGTCCCCCCCGCGGGTTCGACAATGAGCAGTTCTTC
V: TRBV2; J: TRBJ1-3; size: .; D: .; CDR3: CASSDGSNTIYF; DNA: TGTGCCAGCAGTGACGGTTCGAACACCATATATTTT
V: TRBV27; J: TRBJ2-3; size: .; D: TRBD1; CDR3: CASSFLGQGVEDTQYF; DNA: TGTGCCAGCAGTTTCCTGGGACAGGGGGTAGAGGATACGCAGTATTTT
V: TRBV6-1; J: TRBJ1-3; size: .; D: TRBD1; CDR3: CASSEFTLGQGSGNTIYF; DNA: TGTGCCAGCAGTGAATTTACTTTGGGACAGGGATCTGGAAACACCATATATTTT
V: TRBV19; J: TRBJ2-7; size: .; D: .; CDR3: CASSLWGTYPNEQYF; DNA: TGTGCCAGTAGTCTTTGGGGCACCTACCCCAACGAGCAGTACTTC
V: TRBV7-8; J: TRBJ1-2; size: .; D: .; CDR3: CASRKGRTGYGYTF; DNA: TGTGCCAGCAGGAAGGGGCGGACCGGGTATGGCTACACCTTC
V: TRBV6-5; J: TRBJ2-7; size: .; D: TRBD1; CDR3: CASKTDRGSYEQYF; DNA: TGTGCCAGCAAGACAGACAGGGGCTCCTACGAGCAGTACTTC
V: TRBV6-6; J: TRBJ1-5; size: .; D: .; CDR3: CASSYSVGGGNQPQHF; DNA: TGTGCCAGCAGTTACTCGGTGGGTGGAGGCAATCAGCCCCAGCATTTT
V: TRBV28; J: TRBJ2-5; size: .; D: TRBD2; CDR3: CASRLGLAGETQYF; DNA: TGTGCCAGCAGACTCGGACTAGCGGGAGAGACCCAGTACTTC
V: TRBV9; J: TRBJ2-2; size: .; D: TRBD1; CDR3: CASSVVGRGPGELFF; DNA: TGTGCCAGCAGCGTAGTAGGCAGGGGGCCCGGGGAGCTGTTTTTT
V: TRBV30; J: TRBJ2-7; size: .; D: .; CDR3: CAWSVRSGDSFYEQYF; DNA: TGTGCCTGGAGTGTTAGGTCGGGGGACTCCTTCTACGAGCAGTACTTC
V: TRBV5-6; J: TRBJ2-7; size: .; D: TRBD1; CDR3: CASSQDRGSYEQYF; DNA: TGTGCCAGCAGCCAAGACAGGGGTTCCTACGAGCAGTACTTC
V: TRBV2; J: TRBJ1-1; size: .; D: .; CDR3: CASEEERGPSGEAFF; DNA: TGTGCCAGCGAGGAGGAGCGGGGTCCTTCCGGTGAAGCTTTCTTT
V: TRBV6-5; J: TRBJ2-5; size: .; D: TRBD1; CDR3: CASLGTGGAETQYF; DNA: TGTGCCAGTTTGGGGACAGGGGGCGCGGAGACCCAGTACTTC
V: TRBV6-5; J: TRBJ2-7; size: .; D: .; CDR3: CASSAFLPSSYEQYF; DNA: TGTGCCAGCAGTGCATTTCTGCCGAGCTCCTACGAGCAGTACTTC
V: TRBV29-1; J: TRBJ2-2; size: .; D: TRBD2; CDR3: CSGLGLAGNTGELFF; DNA: TGCAGCGGCCTGGGACTAGCGGGAAACACCGGGGAGCTGTTTTTT
V: TRBV7-6; J: TRBJ2-3; size: .; D: .; CDR3: CASSSAEASVADTQYF; DNA: TGTGCCAGCAGCTCGGCGGAGGCTAGCGTGGCGGATACGCAGTATTTT
V: TRBV7-8; J: TRBJ2-7; size: .; D: .; CDR3: CASSLGRDKYYEQYF; DNA: TGTGCCAGCAGCTTAGGACGGGACAAGTACTACGAGCAGTACTTC
V: TRBV5-4; J: TRBJ1-2; size: .; D: .; CDR3: CASSPEGRAYGYTF; DNA: TGTGCCAGCAGCCCCGAGGGCCGGGCTTATGGCTACACCTTC
V: TRBV28; J: TRBJ1-2; size: few; D: TRBD1; CDR3: CASSYVLRGQGQGGYTF; DNA: TGTGCCAGCAGTTACGTCCTCAGGGGACAGGGCCAGGGAGGCTACACCTTC